A single sample gave rise to the 8 T cell receptor beta chains below, sequenced in a study of blood T cell repertoires in COVID-19 (dated by TCRdb to between 2020 and 2021). Receptor amplification or capture employed the immunoSEQ multiplex PCR assay. TCRdb limited this immuneACCESS table to in-frame rearrangements with V and J called. A share of clones is missing; checked studies link under half to unresolved V genes, and the rest is unexplained. In all, the sample holds tens of thousands of clones, and around nine tenths of those were seen once. 1.5% to 2.5% of the sample lies in the top ten. Sequencing was done on a sample of peripheral blood. These receptor sequences come from a woman at least 80 years old with active or convalescent COVID-19.

The chain links TRBV11-3 to TRBJ1-6; D is uncertain. The germline V gene has CDR1 SGHNT and CDR2 YENEEA. The V and J ends lost 0 bases and 4 bases respectively, with 7 bases between them. The CDR3 runs 15 residues. CDR3 region: CASSLDGRYNSPLHF. The CDR3 DNA is TGTGCCAGCAGCTTAGATGGCAGATATAATTCACCCCTCCACTTT. Using reference TRBV11-3 and TRBJ1-6 for the parts outside the CDR3, the full variable domain is EAGVVQSPRYKIIEKKQPVAFWCNPISGHNTLYWYLQNLGQGPELLIRYENEEAVDDSQLPKDRFSAERLKGVDSTLKIQPAELGDSAVYLCASSLDGRYNSPLHFGNGTRLTVT.

The genes are TRBV7-9 and TRBJ1-2; D may be TRBD1 (5 bases). Germline CDR1 is SEHNR and CDR2 is FQNEAQ (reference sequence). The CDR3 is 13 amino acids. V lost 5 bases and J lost 3, with 10 bases in between. DNA of the CDR3: TGTGCCAGCAGCGGGCAGGGCGACTATGGCTACACCTTC. As protein: CASSGQGDYGYTF.

The gene calls are TRBV7-8 and TRBJ2-7; 13 nucleotides align to TRBD2. CDR1 and CDR2 from the germline V gene are SGHVS and FQNEAQ. The CDR3 contains 14 residues. The J segment lost 5 bases and the V segment lost 4 bases, leaving 2 bases of the junction unmatched. Here the CDR3 reads CASSSGLAGDEQYF. CDR3 bases: TGTGCCAGCAGCTCCGGACTAGCGGGGGACGAGCAGTACTTC.

The chain employs TRBV9 and TRBJ1-1, with D perhaps TRBD1 (5 bases). Trimming took 3 bases from V and 0 from J, leaving 12 bases between them. This CDR3 spans 15 amino acids. Germline V CDR1 and CDR2: SGDLS, YYNGEE. CDR3 DNA: TGTGCCAGCAGCGCGACCGGGACTGTGAACACTGAAGCTTTCTTT. It codes for CASSATGTVNTEAFF.

The chain uses TRBV20-1 and TRBJ1-2; perhaps TRBD1 as D (6 bases). Trimming pared 3 bases from V and 3 bases from J, leaving 14 bases between. This CDR3 region has 14 residues. Per germline, CDR1 DFQATT and CDR2 SNEGSKA (reference sequence). In DNA, the CDR3 is TGCAGTGCTAGTGCGGGGGGCGCCGACTATGGCTACACCTTC. Residues: CSASAGGADYGYTF.

The chain recombines TRBV7-6 with TRBJ1-1, with D maybe TRBD1 (5 bases). The length of the CDR3 is 13 residues. V was clipped by 5 bases and J by 1 base, with 8 bases between them. CDR1 SGHVS and CDR2 FNYEAQ come from the germline V gene. CDR3: CASSLGQNTEAFF. In DNA, the CDR3 is TGTGCCAGCAGCCTTGGACAGAACACTGAAGCTTTCTTT.

The rearrangement joins TRBV27 to TRBJ2-4; 8 bases align to TRBD1. Germline V gene data show CDR1 as MNHEY and CDR2 as SMNVEV (reference sequence). The CDR3 is 14 residues long. V was clipped by 3 bases and J by 7 bases; unmatched bases: 5. The CDR3 DNA is TGTGCCAGCAGTTTTGGGGACAGGTTGAACATTCAGTACTTC. The encoded protein is CASSFGDRLNIQYF.

This clone has just a few counts. The CDR3 spells CASSLGQGNYGYTF. The CDR3 nucleotides read TGTGCCAGCAGCTTAGGACAGGGTAACTATGGCTACACCTTC. The rearrangement links TRBV7-2 to TRBJ1-2; 7 positions match TRBD1. The CDR3 is made up of 14 amino acids. Trimming cost V 1 base and J 1 base; bases outside gene matches: 0. Germline CDR1 is SGHTA and CDR2 is FQGNSA.